This T cell receptor (beta chain) was recorded in a study of control samples from healthy donors and cancer patients. Assay used: immunoSEQ multiplex PCR; TCRdb lists only in-frame clones, some missing. The repertoire includes 90,000 to 110,000 clones, approximately 90% of them detected once, and 17% sits in the top ten. This receptor was identified in a woman aged 45 to 65 in good health. The sample taken for sequencing was blood.

CDR3 sequence reads: CASAENRGTTDTQYF. The CDR3 bases are TGTGCCAGCGCCGAAAACAGGGGAACAACAGATACGCAGTATTTT. V gene TRBV11-2 combines with J gene TRBJ2-3, with 7 positions matching TRBD1. There are 15 residues in the CDR3. Germline-derived CDR1 and CDR2 are SGHAT and FQNNGV. Unmatched junction bases numbered 11, after V lost 8 bases and J lost 3 bases. Drawing the rest from reference TRBV11-2 and TRBJ2-3, the complete variable domain is EAGVAQSPRYKIIEKRQSVAFWCNPISGHATLYWYQQILGQGPKLLIQFQNNGVVDDSQLPKDRFSAERLKGVDSTLKIQPAKLEDSAVYLCASAENRGTTDTQYFGPGTRLTVL.